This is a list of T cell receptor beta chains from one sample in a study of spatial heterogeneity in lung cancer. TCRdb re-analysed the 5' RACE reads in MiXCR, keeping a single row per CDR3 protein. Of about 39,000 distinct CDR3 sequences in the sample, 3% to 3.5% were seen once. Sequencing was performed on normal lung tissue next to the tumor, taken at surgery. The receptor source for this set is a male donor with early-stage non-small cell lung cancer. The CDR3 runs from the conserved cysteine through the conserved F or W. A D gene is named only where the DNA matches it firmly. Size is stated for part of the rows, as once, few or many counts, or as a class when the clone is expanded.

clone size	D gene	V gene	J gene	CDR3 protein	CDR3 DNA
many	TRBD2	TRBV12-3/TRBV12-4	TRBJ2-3	CASSPRQGLAPDTQYF	TGTGCCAGCAGTCCCCGACAAGGACTAGCCCCAGATACGCAGTATTTT
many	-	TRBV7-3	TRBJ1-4	CASSPIRTGEKLFF	TGTGCCAGCAGCCCGATCCGGACGGGCGAAAAACTGTTTTTT
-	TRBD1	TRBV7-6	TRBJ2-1	CASSLVGQGVNEQFF	TGTGCCAGCAGCTTAGTTGGACAGGGGGTCAATGAGCAGTTCTTC
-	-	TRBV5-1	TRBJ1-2	CASSLGNSYGYTF	TGCGCCAGCAGCTTGGGCAATTCCTATGGCTACACCTTC
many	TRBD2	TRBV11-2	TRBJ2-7	CASSPLAGGYEQYF	TGTGCCAGCAGCCCTTTAGCGGGGGGCTACGAGCAGTACTTC
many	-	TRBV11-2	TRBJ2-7	CASSPRVHEQYF	TGTGCCAGCAGCCCCAGGGTCCACGAGCAGTACTTC
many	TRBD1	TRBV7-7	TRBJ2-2	CASSLYHQGATGELFF	TGTGCTAGCAGCCTCTACCATCAGGGGGCCACCGGGGAGCTGTTTTTT
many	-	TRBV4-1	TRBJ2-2	CASSQEGQFTGELFF	TGCGCCAGCAGCCAAGAGGGGCAGTTCACCGGGGAGCTGTTTTTT
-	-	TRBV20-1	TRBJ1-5	CSAGEPQHF	TGCAGTGCGGGGGAGCCCCAGCATTTT
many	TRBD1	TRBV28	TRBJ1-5	CASSRPDRPHQPQHF	TGTGCCAGCAGTCGCCCGGACAGGCCTCATCAGCCCCAGCATTTT
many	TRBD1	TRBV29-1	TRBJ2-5	CSVESAGGTQYF	TGCAGCGTTGAATCTGCAGGGGGGACCCAGTACTTC
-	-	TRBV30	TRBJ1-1	CAIGRSEAFF	TGTGCCATCGGCCGGTCTGAAGCTTTCTTT
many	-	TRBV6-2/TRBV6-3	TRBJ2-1	CASFMTGTREQFF	TGTGCCAGCTTTATGACAGGGACTCGCGAGCAGTTCTTC
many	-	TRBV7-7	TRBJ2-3	CASSWDDTDTQYF	TGTGCCAGCAGCTGGGACGACACAGATACGCAGTATTTT
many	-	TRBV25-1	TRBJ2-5	CASSDPALFPETQYF	TGTGCCAGCAGTGACCCAGCACTCTTTCCGGAGACCCAGTACTTC
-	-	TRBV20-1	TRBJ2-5	CSASPLIPGVFGETQYF	TGCAGTGCTAGTCCTTTAATACCGGGAGTATTTGGAGAGACCCAGTACTTC
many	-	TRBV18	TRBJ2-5	CASSAILETQYF	TGTGCCAGCTCAGCTATCTTGGAGACCCAGTACTTC
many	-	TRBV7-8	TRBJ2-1	CASSSFSYNEQFF	TGTGCCAGCAGCTCCTTCTCCTACAATGAGCAGTTCTTC
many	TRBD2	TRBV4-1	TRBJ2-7	CASSQEDLGSGAYEQYF	TGCGCCAGCAGCCAGGAAGACTTAGGAAGCGGGGCGTACGAGCAGTACTTC
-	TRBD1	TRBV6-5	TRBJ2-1	CASTRDRSSYNEQFF	TGTGCCAGCACCCGGGACAGGAGCTCCTACAATGAGCAGTTCTTC
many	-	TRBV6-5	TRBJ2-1	CASSYRNEQFF	TGTGCCAGCAGTTACCGCAATGAGCAGTTCTTC
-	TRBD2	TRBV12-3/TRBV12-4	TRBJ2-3	CASSGLARTDTQYF	TGTGCCAGCAGCGGACTAGCGCGCACAGATACGCAGTATTTT
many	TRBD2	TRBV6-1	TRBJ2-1	CASITSGRNEQFF	TGTGCCAGCATAACTAGCGGGAGGAATGAGCAGTTCTTC
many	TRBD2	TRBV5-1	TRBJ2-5	CASSLSGGTKETQYF	TGCGCCAGCAGCCTTAGCGGGGGGACAAAAGAGACCCAGTACTTC
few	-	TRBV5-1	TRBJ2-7	CASSLTLSYEQYF	TGCGCCAGCAGCTTGACCCTCTCCTACGAGCAGTACTTC
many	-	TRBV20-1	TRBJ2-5	CSARWVGETQYF	TGCAGTGCTAGATGGGTCGGGGAGACCCAGTACTTC